Below are 13 T cell receptor beta chains sequenced from a single sample in a study of blood T cells in healthy people across ages. A second PCR of 7 to 11 cycles used a sample-barcoded 5' primer and a J-beta primer mix. A single record per CDR3 protein comes from TCRdb applying MiXCR to the 5' RACE reads. The sample carries roughly 730,000 distinct CDR3 sequences, roughly 50% recorded once. The source material was blood. Receptor source: a middle-aged man in good health.

This chain uses TRBV6-5 with TRBJ1-2; tentative D call: TRBD1 (5 bases). CDR3 length: 12 residues. With 7 bases removed from V and 8 bases from J, the gap between germline ends came to 14 bases. The germline CDR1 and CDR2 sequences are MNHEY and SVGAGI. CDR3 protein: CASKVARGGYTF. The CDR3 DNA is TGTGCCAGCAAGGTGGCTCGGGGCGGCTACACCTTC.

The chain joins TRBV27 to TRBJ1-1; weak D call: TRBD1 (5 bases). From germline, CDR1 is MNHEY and CDR2 SMNVEV (reference sequence). With 3 bases removed from V and 5 bases from J, the gap between germline ends came to 13 bases. The length of the CDR3 is 14 residues. Here the CDR3 DNA reads TGTGCCAGCAGTTTGGCCAGGGTGGGAACTGAAGCTTTCTTT. This sequence encodes CASSLARVGTEAFF.

V and J are TRBV27 and TRBJ2-5, with D perhaps TRBD1 or TRBD2 (6 bases each). Germline V gives CDR1 MNHEY, CDR2 SMNVEV (reference sequence). The CDR3 is 14 residues long. V lost 5 bases and J lost 5, with 15 bases in between. The CDR3 loop is CASSRSGGGETQYF. CDR3 DNA: TGTGCCAGCAGTCGCTCCGGGGGCGGGGAGACCCAGTACTTC.

This sequence joins TRBV7-3 and TRBJ1-2, with 9 nucleotides matching TRBD1. Germline V lookup: CDR1 SGHTA, CDR2 FQGTGA. The V segment lost 5 bases and the J segment 6 bases; nucleotides outside the gene matches: 10. The CDR3 loop spans 15 amino acids. The CDR3 DNA sequence: TGTGCCAGCAGCCCACTACAGGGGGCGATCCATGGCTACACCTTC. Translated, it gives CASSPLQGAIHGYTF.

The chain has TRBV2 and TRBJ1-1; D is ambiguous. V lost 6 bases and J 3 bases, leaving 11 bases between the germline ends. Looked up from germline, CDR1 is SNHLY and CDR2 is FYNNEI. This CDR3 has 13 residues. The CDR3 nucleotides read TGTGCCAGCAGCGATAAAGGGTACACTGAAGCTTTCTTT. Its translation is CASSDKGYTEAFF.

This clonotype was found a few times. The rearrangement uses TRBV27 and TRBJ2-5; D ambiguous. Germline CDR1 is MNHEY and CDR2 is SMNVEV (reference sequence). With 4 bases removed from V and 4 bases from J, the gap between germline ends came to 10 bases. This CDR3 is built from 13 residues. The CDR3: CASSWVLGETQYF. The CDR3 nucleotides read TGTGCCAGCAGTTGGGTTCTGGGAGAGACCCAGTACTTC.

This rearrangement joins TRBV6-1 to TRBJ2-3, with 8 bases lining up with TRBD1. The CDR3 covers 14 residues. Per the germline V gene, CDR1 is MNHNS and CDR2 is SASEGT. Trimming at V came to 6 bases and at J to 6 bases, leaving 8 bases not matched to a gene. The CDR3 spells CASRDGTGPDTQYF. DNA of the CDR3: TGTGCCAGCAGGGACGGGACAGGACCCGATACGCAGTATTTT.

This clonotype is a singleton in its sample. The chain carries TRBV12-3 or TRBV12-4 and TRBJ1-6; tentatively, D is TRBD1 (5 bases). Deletions cut 0 bases from V and 10 bases from J, with 16 bases between. CDR3 size: 16 residues. CDR3 coding DNA: TGTGCCAGCAGTTTAGCCCCGACAGCGAGGAGGTCACCCCTCCACTTT. It yields the protein CASSLAPTARRSPLHF.

The genes are TRBV2 and TRBJ1-5; weak D call: TRBD1 (6 bases). Germline V gene data show CDR1 as SNHLY and CDR2 as FYNNEI. Trimming took 5 bases from V and 7 from J, leaving 21 bases between them. CDR3 length: 16 residues. CDR3 in amino acids: CASSMGRAVGGQPQHF. Here the CDR3 DNA reads TGTGCCAGCAGTATGGGACGGGCTGTGGGGGGCCAGCCCCAGCATTTT.

This chain connects TRBV9 to TRBJ2-5; D call uncertain. Germline CDR1 reads SGDLS; CDR2 reads YYNGEE. The CDR3 has 13 residues. V lost 4 bases to trimming and J lost 12 bases, with 19 bases between them. The CDR3 bases are TGTGCCAGCAGCTCCCGCCCAAACCTTCAGGAGTACTTC. Translating gives CASSSRPNLQEYF.

The chain uses TRBV7-8 and TRBJ2-5; D is ambiguous. Germline CDR1 reads SGHVS; CDR2 reads FQNEAQ. The CDR3 covers 14 residues. Deletions cut 0 bases from V and 4 bases from J, with 9 bases between. The CDR3 bases are TGTGCCAGCAGCTTAGCGGGATCTGGAGAGACCCAGTACTTC. Translated: CASSLAGSGETQYF.

This chain links TRBV6-1 with TRBJ2-5; unclear D gene. V was trimmed by 0 bases and J by 5 bases, leaving 10 bases between them. CDR1 and CDR2 from the germline V gene are MNHNS and SASEGT. The CDR3 consists of 14 residues. The CDR3: CASSEAPSRETQYF. Written as DNA, the CDR3 is TGTGCCAGCAGTGAAGCGCCCAGTAGGGAGACCCAGTACTTC.

The chain is built from TRBV2 and TRBJ2-7, with D uncertain. The CDR3 length is 14 residues. CDR1 and CDR2 (germline): SNHLY, FYNNEI. With 5 bases removed from V and 0 bases from J, the gap between germline ends came to 11 bases. CDR3 residues: CASSPIISSYEQYF. The CDR3 nucleotides read TGTGCCAGCAGTCCCATAATAAGCTCCTACGAGCAGTACTTC.